The 16 T cell receptor beta chains reported below all come from one sample, sequenced in a study of blood T cells in healthy people across ages. Primers used in a second PCR of roughly 6 to 11 cycles were a sample-barcoded 5' primer and a J-beta primer mix. TCRdb reprocessed the 5' RACE reads via MiXCR and lists one record per CDR3 protein. The table lists about 560,000 distinct CDR3 sequences, about 28% of them singletons. The sample was also linked to a second study, of T cells of mothers and their children.

The sequenced sample was blood. Receptor source: a boy aged 2 to 9 in good health.

This chain links TRBV12-5 with TRBJ1-1; perhaps TRBD1 as D (6 bases). Trimming removed 3 bases at V and 6 bases at J, with 17 bases between. The CDR3 has 15 amino acids. Germline CDR1 is LGHNT and CDR2 is FRNRAP. The CDR3 loop reads CASGLRLRQDPEAFF. CDR3 sequence (DNA): TGTGCTAGTGGTTTACGCCTTCGACAGGACCCTGAAGCTTTCTTT.

J is TRBJ2-5 and V is TRBV7-2; TRBD2 aligns across 8 bases. The better agreement between TRBJ2-7 and the DNA end casts doubt on the J call. CDR3 length: 13 amino acids. Germline V gives CDR1 SGHTA, CDR2 FQGNSA. The CDR3 reads CASSPGLGVEQYF. Written as DNA, the CDR3 is TGTGCCAGCAGCCCGGGACTAGGGGTCGAGCAGTACTTC.

The table lists this clonotype with a few counts. The chain has TRBV29-1 and TRBJ2-1; 14 positions match TRBD2. The germline gives CDR1 SQVTM, CDR2 ANQGSEA. This CDR3 is 18 amino acids long. The V and J ends lost 1 base and 6 bases, in that order; junction bases with no gene match: 11. Here the CDR3 reads CSVEGTSGRFPYSNEQFF. The CDR3 nucleotides read TGCAGCGTTGAAGGGACTAGCGGGAGGTTCCCTTATAGCAATGAGCAGTTCTTC.

V is TRBV5-4 and J is TRBJ2-5, with D perhaps matching TRBD2 (5 bases). This CDR3 has 14 residues. V shed 4 bases and J shed 3 bases, with 13 bases lying between them. From germline, CDR1 is SGHNT and CDR2 YYREEE (reference sequence). Written as DNA, the CDR3 is TGTGCCAGCAGCCCTACTAGTTCAGAAGAGACCCAGTACTTC. Translation: CASSPTSSEETQYF.

This clonotype was observed a handful of times. The chain couples TRBV6-6 to TRBJ2-3, with D possibly TRBD2 on 7 matching bases. The V gene lost 7 bases and the J gene lost 6 bases, with 23 bases spanning the gap. The CDR3 has 16 amino acids. Per the germline V gene, CDR1 is MNHNY and CDR2 is SVGAGI (reference sequence). CDR3 amino acids: CASTPDPGGGEDTQYF. The CDR3 nucleotides are TGTGCCAGCACTCCCGACCCGGGGGGCGGAGAGGATACGCAGTATTTT.

J is TRBJ2-7 and V is TRBV3-1; D uncertain. Trimming removed 1 base at V and 0 bases at J, with 10 bases between. Germline V gives CDR1 LGHDT, CDR2 YNNKEL (reference sequence). CDR3 length: 15 amino acids. CDR3 protein: CASSQVSRGSYEQYF. In nucleotides, the CDR3 is TGTGCCAGCAGCCAAGTGTCTCGCGGCTCCTACGAGCAGTACTTC.

The chain links TRBV12-3 or TRBV12-4 to TRBJ1-5; 7 nucleotides match TRBD1. The CDR3 length is 15 residues. With 8 bases clipped from V and 4 bases from J, the junction kept 11 bases outside the gene matches. CDR3 nucleotides: TGTGCCAGCGTCCAAGGGGGCTTAGTGAATCAGCCCCAGCATTTT. It specifies CASVQGGLVNQPQHF.

The rearrangement joins TRBV20-1 to TRBJ2-1; the D gene is possibly TRBD1 (6 bases). V was shortened by 4 bases and J by 3 bases, with 19 bases between the two germline ends. This CDR3 has 16 amino acids. Looked up from germline, CDR1 is DFQATT and CDR2 is SNEGSKA (reference sequence). The CDR3 nucleotides are TGCAGTGCTAACCTTCCGCTAAGGGGGAACTACAATGAGCAGTTCTTC. Amino acids: CSANLPLRGNYNEQFF.

The gene calls are TRBV12-3 or TRBV12-4 and TRBJ2-3, with D possibly called TRBD1 or TRBD2 (6 bases each). The CDR3 length is 14 residues. The V end was cut by 2 bases, the J end by 6 bases, with 12 bases between. CDR3 residues: CASSLFQGRDTQYF. Written as DNA, the CDR3 is TGTGCCAGCAGTTTATTCCAGGGGAGGGATACGCAGTATTTT.

This clonotype showed up just a few times. The chain is built from TRBV12-3 or TRBV12-4 and TRBJ1-2; tentative D call: TRBD1 (5 bases). The CDR3 has 15 residues. Trimming took 2 bases from V and 4 from J, leaving 14 bases between them. CDR3 sequence (DNA): TGTGCCAGCAGTTTAACTGTGGGCGGGGCCTATGGCTACACCTTC. Translating gives CASSLTVGGAYGYTF.

This clonotype appeared once. V gene TRBV5-1 combines with J gene TRBJ2-6, with D tentatively TRBD1 (6 bases). V gave up 7 bases and J gave up 0 bases, with 11 bases separating them. The CDR3 covers 15 residues. From germline, CDR1 is SGHRS and CDR2 YFSETQ. The CDR3 sequence is CASGQTGSGANVLTF. The CDR3 coding sequence is TGCGCCAGCGGACAGACGGGCTCTGGGGCCAACGTCCTGACTTTC. Full variable domain (missing parts from reference TRBV5-1 and TRBJ2-6): KAGVTQTPRYLIKTRGQQVTLSCSPISGHRSVSWYQQTPGQGLQFLFEYFSETQRNKGNFPGRFSGRQFSNSRSEMNVSTLELGDSALYLCASGQTGSGANVLTFGAGSRLTVL.

In its sample, this clonotype was seen a few times. The chain links TRBV12-3 or TRBV12-4 to TRBJ1-2; 7 nucleotides match TRBD1. This CDR3 is built from 14 residues. V shed 2 bases, J shed 5 bases, and the junction held 5 bases outside the gene matches. The CDR3 loop reads CASSLKGAGYGYTF. The CDR3 DNA follows: TGTGCCAGCAGTTTAAAGGGGGCTGGGTATGGCTACACCTTC.

This clonotype was counted a few times. The chain joins TRBV24-1 to TRBJ2-5; D call uncertain. Trimming stripped 1 base from V and 5 bases from J, with 7 bases between. The CDR3 runs to 13 residues. Germline V lookup: CDR1 KGHDR, CDR2 SFDVKD. Here the CDR3 reads CATSDLLSETQYF. The CDR3 nucleotides are TGTGCCACCAGTGATTTATTGTCGGAGACCCAGTACTTC.

A few counts support this clonotype. In DNA form, the CDR3 reads TGTGCCAGCGGTCTTACCGGGACAGGGGGTGAAAAACTGTTTTTT. Translated, it gives CASGLTGTGGEKLFF. The chain combines TRBV6-5 with TRBJ1-4; 11 bases agree with TRBD1. V was pared by 8 bases and J by 7 bases, with 9 bases of the junction left unmatched. The CDR3 covers 15 residues. Germline CDR1 and CDR2: MNHEY and SVGAGI.

This clonotype occurred a few times. The rearrangement joins TRBV6-1 to TRBJ2-2; TRBD2 matches at 13 bases. Losses at the gene ends were 6 bases for V and 0 bases for J; bases not matched to a gene: 16. The CDR3 contains 21 residues. CDR1 MNHNS and CDR2 SASEGT come from the germline V gene. The DNA of the CDR3 is TGTGCCAGCAGCCCAAGCGGGTTACTAGCGGGGGGGTATACGAACACCGGGGAGCTGTTTTTT. Its protein product is CASSPSGLLAGGYTNTGELFF.

The chain has TRBV6-1 and TRBJ2-7, with 10 nucleotides matching TRBD1. Germline V gene data show CDR1 as MNHNS and CDR2 as SASEGT. This CDR3 has 16 residues. V lost 5 bases, J lost 2 bases, and 9 bases stayed unmatched. CDR3 protein: CASSRGTGDGAYEQYF. In DNA form, the CDR3 reads TGTGCCAGCAGTCGCGGGACAGGGGACGGAGCCTACGAGCAGTACTTC.